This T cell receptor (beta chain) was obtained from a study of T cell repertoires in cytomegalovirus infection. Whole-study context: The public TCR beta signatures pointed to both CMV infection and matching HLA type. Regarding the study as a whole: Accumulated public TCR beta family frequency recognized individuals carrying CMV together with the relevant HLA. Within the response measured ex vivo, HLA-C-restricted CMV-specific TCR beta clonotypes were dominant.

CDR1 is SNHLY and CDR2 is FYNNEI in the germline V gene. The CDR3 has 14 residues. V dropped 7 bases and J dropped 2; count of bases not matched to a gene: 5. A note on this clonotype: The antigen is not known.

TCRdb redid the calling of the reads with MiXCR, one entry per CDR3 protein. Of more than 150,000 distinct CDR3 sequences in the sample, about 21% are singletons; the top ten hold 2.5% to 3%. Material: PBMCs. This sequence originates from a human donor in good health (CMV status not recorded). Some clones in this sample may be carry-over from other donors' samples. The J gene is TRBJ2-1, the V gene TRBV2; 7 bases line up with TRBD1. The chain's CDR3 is CASTGDSTYNEQFF. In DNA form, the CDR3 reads TGTGCCAGCACCGGGGACAGTACCTACAATGAGCAGTTCTTC.